These T cell receptor beta chains were read from a single sample in a study of blood T cell repertoires in COVID-19. The assay was immunoSEQ multiplex PCR, and TCRdb's table has in-frame clones only and misses some. Among about 160,000 clones listed, roughly 88% were seen once. The sequencing sample was made of peripheral blood. The receptors were gathered from a woman over 75 with active or convalescent COVID-19. Each CDR3 is given without its conserved first and last residue.

>TRBJ2-7|TRBV24-1
ATSGRGNTYEQY
>TRBJ2-7|TRBV18
ASSPEDRGEQY
>TRBJ1-3|TRBV4-2
ASSQDPRGLGNTIY
>TRBJ1-4|TRBV20-1
SARTGEGLF
>TRBJ1-3|TRBV6-6
ASSAGDRGGNTIY
>TRBJ1-4|TRBV4-3
ASSQRPGHLATNEKLF
>TRBJ2-1|TRBV5-6
ASRNRESSYNEQF
>TRBJ1-2|TRBV28
ASSPGQPGGYT
>TRBJ2-6|TRBV15
ATSGRGRPSGANVLT
>TRBJ2-3|TRBV23-1
ASSTQVRGHSTDTQY
>TRBJ1-1|TRBV18
ASSPPTLPVAF
>TRBJ1-1|TRBV30
AWSRPGGSTEAF
>TRBJ2-4|TRBV18
ASSPPGQQNIQY
>TRBJ1-3|TRBV4-3
ASAQDSGNTIY
>TRBJ1-2|TRBV12-3/TRBV12-4
ASSFGTDYGYT
>TRBJ2-3|TRBV15
ATSRDQGEETQY
>TRBJ1-2|TRBV27
ASSLGDRVAGYT
>TRBJ1-6|TRBV6-5
ASRNDGRGSPLH
>TRBJ2-1|TRBV7-2
ASSRIGGSAGF
>TRBJ1-1|TRBV12-5
ATRADQSNTEAF
>TRBJ1-3|TRBV5-1
ASSLAGGGSGNTIY
>TRBJ2-7|TRBV6-1
ASSASRQGTFDEQY
>TRBJ2-6|TRBV5-1
ASSLSGSGANVLT
>TRBJ2-7|TRBV2
ASSSQGTREQY
>TRBJ2-7|TRBV6-5
ASSQSSPSPYEQY
>TRBJ2-3|TRBV9
ASRGGHTDTQY
>TRBJ1-5|TRBV29-1
SVGEGVNQPQH
>TRBJ1-2|TRBV5-1
ASSLAGGTGYGYT
>TRBJ2-1|TRBV5-1
ASSLSAGRSYNEQF
>TRBJ1-5|TRBV27
ASSKQGNQPQH
>TRBJ2-7|TRBV12-3/TRBV12-4
ASRGAHREQY
>TRBJ2-5|TRBV7-2
ASSSQNRETQY
>TRBJ2-1|TRBV19
ASSTLAGGYNEQF
>TRBJ2-2|TRBV12-5
ASGYLGGGFAGELF
>TRBJ1-2|TRBV2
ASSDHTAYGYT
>TRBJ1-5|TRBV6-2/TRBV6-3
ASSKSRDRDQPQH
>TRBJ2-1|TRBV5-4
ASSLAGLDNEQF
>TRBJ1-2|TRBV7-9
ASSLDSNYGYT
>TRBJ1-2|TRBV11-2
ASSTHRGRYGYT
>TRBJ2-1|TRBV29-1
SVRTGTGYNEQF
>TRBJ2-4|TRBV4-3
ASSQETGVLAKNIQY
>TRBJ1-5|TRBV18
ASQSGTGGPYSNQPQH
>TRBJ1-2|TRBV14
ASSRGGDGYT
>TRBJ1-3|TRBV6-1
ASSEASGGRGNTIY
>TRBJ2-1|TRBV18
ASSPPTLAGGEEQF
>TRBJ2-1|TRBV6-1
ASSEALLKGSIYNEQF
>TRBJ1-1|TRBV6-2/TRBV6-3
ASSDPRGSDTEAF
>TRBJ2-7|TRBV6-2/TRBV6-3
ASSGVTGPRLSYEQY
>TRBJ1-1|TRBV9
ASSVGERGNTEAF
>TRBJ1-2|TRBV19
ASSIGRDGYT
>TRBJ1-1|TRBV7-2
ASSQGGGHTEAF
>TRBJ1-3|TRBV10-3
AIRVGSSGNTIY
>TRBJ1-1|TRBV5-1
ASSSGRGMNTEAF
>TRBJ1-2|TRBV5-4
ASSPRTPQGLGGYT
>TRBJ2-7|TRBV10-3
AISDPPAGSYEQY
>TRBJ2-1|TRBV9
ASSLTGLAIDYNEQF
>TRBJ2-7|TRBV19
ASSALDSSYEQY